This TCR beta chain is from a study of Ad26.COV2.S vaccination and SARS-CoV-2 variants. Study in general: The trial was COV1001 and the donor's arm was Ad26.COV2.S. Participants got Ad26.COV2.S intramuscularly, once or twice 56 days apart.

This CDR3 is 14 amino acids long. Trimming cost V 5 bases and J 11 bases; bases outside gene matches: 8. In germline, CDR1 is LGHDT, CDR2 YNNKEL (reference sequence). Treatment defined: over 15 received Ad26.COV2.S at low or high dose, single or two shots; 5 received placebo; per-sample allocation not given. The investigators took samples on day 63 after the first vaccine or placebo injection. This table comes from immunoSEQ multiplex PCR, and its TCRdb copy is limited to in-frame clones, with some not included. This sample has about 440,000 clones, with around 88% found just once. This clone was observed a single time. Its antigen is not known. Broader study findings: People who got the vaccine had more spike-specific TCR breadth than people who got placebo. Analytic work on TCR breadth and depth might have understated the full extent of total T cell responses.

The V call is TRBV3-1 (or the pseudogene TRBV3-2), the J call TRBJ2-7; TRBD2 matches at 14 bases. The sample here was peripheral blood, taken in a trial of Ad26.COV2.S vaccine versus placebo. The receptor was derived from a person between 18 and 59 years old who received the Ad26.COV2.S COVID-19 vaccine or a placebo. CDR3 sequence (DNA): TGTGCCAGCAGCACCGGGACTAGCGGGAGTGGGGAGTACTTC. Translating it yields CASSTGTSGSGEYF.